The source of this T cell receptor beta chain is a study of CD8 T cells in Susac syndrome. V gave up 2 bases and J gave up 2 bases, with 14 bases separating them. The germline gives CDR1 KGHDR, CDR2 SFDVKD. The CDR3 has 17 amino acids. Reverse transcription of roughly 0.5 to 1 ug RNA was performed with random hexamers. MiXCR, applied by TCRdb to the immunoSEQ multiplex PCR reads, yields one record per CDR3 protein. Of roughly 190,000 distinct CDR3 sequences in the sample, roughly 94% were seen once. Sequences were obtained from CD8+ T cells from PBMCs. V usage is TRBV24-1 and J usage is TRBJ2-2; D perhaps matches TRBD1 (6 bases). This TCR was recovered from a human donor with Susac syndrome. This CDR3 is CATSDSHREGNTGELFF. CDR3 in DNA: TGTGCCACCAGTGATTCCCACAGGGAAGGAAACACCGGGGAGCTGTTTTTT.